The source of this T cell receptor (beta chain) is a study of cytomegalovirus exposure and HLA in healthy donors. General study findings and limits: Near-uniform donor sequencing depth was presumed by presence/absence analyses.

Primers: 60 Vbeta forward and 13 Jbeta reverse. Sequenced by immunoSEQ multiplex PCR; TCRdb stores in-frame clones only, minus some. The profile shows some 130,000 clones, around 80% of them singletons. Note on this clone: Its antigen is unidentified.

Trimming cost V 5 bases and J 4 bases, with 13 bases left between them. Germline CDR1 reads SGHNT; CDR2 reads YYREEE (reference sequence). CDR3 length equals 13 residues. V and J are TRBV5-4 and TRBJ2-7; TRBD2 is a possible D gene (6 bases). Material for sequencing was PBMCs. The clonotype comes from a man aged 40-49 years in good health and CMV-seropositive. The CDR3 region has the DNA TGTGCCAGCAGTATTGGAGGGCTGTACGAGCAGTACTTC. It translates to CASSIGGLYEQYF. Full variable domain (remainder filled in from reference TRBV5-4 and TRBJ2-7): ETGVTQSPTHLIKTRGQQVTLRCSSQSGHNTVSWYQQALGQGPQFIFQYYREEENGRGNFPPRFSGLQFPNYSSELNVNALELDDSALYLCASSIGGLYEQYFGPGTRLTVT.